This T cell receptor beta chain was retrieved from a study of OX40 agonist ivuxolimab in advanced cancers. Background on the whole study: Ivuxolimab was a fully human IgG2 agonistic monoclonal antibody targeting the costimulatory receptor OX40 (CD134). Intravenous ivuxolimab was administered to patients every 2 weeks at six dose levels: 0.01, 0.1, 0.3, 1.5, 3 and 10 mg/kg. Of the approximately 50 dose-escalation patients, hepatocellular carcinoma was present in around 20, melanoma in some 15, renal cell carcinoma in 9 and head and neck cancer in 9. A male proportion of 82.7% and a mean age of 60 years, ranging from about 23 to 90, were recorded for the dose-escalation cohort. Patients were allowed to have had prior anti-PD-1, anti-PD-L1 or anti-CTLA-4 therapy, and 30% to 40% of the dose-escalation patients had been treated with checkpoint inhibitors. Partial responses were achieved by three dose-escalation patients, of whom one had hepatocellular carcinoma and two had cutaneous melanoma. Peripheral TCRbeta sequencing aimed to test whether ivuxolimab altered TCR sequence diversity and caused clonal T-cell expansion. The paper describes the monotherapy dose-escalation part (N = 52 patients) of the phase I trial of ivuxolimab.

On the study overall, not on this receptor specifically: At doses of 0.1 to 3.0 mg/kg, clonal expansion of both CD4+ and CD8+ blood T cells was observed from baseline to week 6. Which antigens the clonally expanded peripheral T cells were specific for was not determined. Partial responders in the 0.1-3.0 mg/kg groups had among the lowest normalized peripheral clonal expansion, especially among CD8+ T cells. After ivuxolimab, expanded clones were on average more numerous among CD8+ T cells than among CD4+ T cells. Low levels of normalized T-cell clonal expansion were also seen in some patients who did not respond.

To sequence the TCRbeta CDR3 region, genomic DNA was isolated from the sorted cells. The immunoSEQ Assay was used to sequence the TCRbeta CDR3 regions. TCRdb limited this immuneACCESS table to in-frame rearrangements with V and J called. A share of clones is missing; checked studies link under half to unresolved V genes, and the rest is unexplained. The sample has over 30,000 clones on record, around four fifths of them singletons. The ten largest clones represent roughly 12% of the sample. As concerns this clone: Its antigen remains unidentified. Per-base qualities were not stored, and no clone one base away is much larger.

V is cut back by 1 base and J by 9 bases, with 3 bases in the junction unmatched. According to the germline V gene, CDR1 reads SGHDN and CDR2 reads FVKESK. From cysteine to phenylalanine, the CDR3 is 14 amino acids long. Just CDR3 DNA is preserved here, 42 bases in frame from base 1. The trial excluded patients who had a history of autoimmune disease or who were on systemic immunosuppression. Peripheral blood for TCR sequencing was collected from all dose cohorts at baseline, on cycle 4 day 1, and on cycle 7 day 1. Samples came from an open-label, multicenter, first-in-human phase I dose-escalation trial of ivuxolimab. The trial enrolled adults with locally advanced or metastatic head and neck squamous cell, hepatocellular, melanoma or renal cell carcinoma. Before TCR sequencing, CD4+ T cells and CD8+ T cells were sorted from peripheral blood as separate populations.

This chain is built from TRBV14 and TRBJ2-1; 10 bases in the junction line up with TRBD2. The sequencing here drew on CD4+ or CD8+ T cells sorted from blood, taken in a trial of the OX40 agonist ivuxolimab. This TCR was recovered from an adult with an advanced solid tumor such as melanoma, head and neck, liver or kidney cancer. CDR3 sequence: CASSQGPSGGEQFF. The bases read TGTGCCAGCAGCCAAGGCCCTAGCGGGGGTGAGCAGTTCTTC.